The 23 T cell receptor beta chains below come from one sample, sequenced in a study of T cells after yellow fever vaccination (dated by TCRdb to between 2018 and 2021). Per the publication, the treatment or condition label means: live attenuated yellow fever vaccine strain. The library was built by means of 5' RACE. Sequencer: Illumina HiSeq 2500. TCRdb cleaned the public reads at Q25 with fastp, built clones with MiXCR and kept in-frame beta chains. Each CDR3 protein appears once, grouped with its most common genes and DNA. The sample profile shows roughly 27,000 distinct CDR3 sequences; 5% to 6% of them were found once. The top ten hold approximately 39% of the sample. This sample comprised CD8+ T cells sorted from PBMCs, obtained 10 days after the yellow fever booster vaccination. The receptors were sampled from a young man who received the YFV17D yellow fever vaccine.

This clonotype was detected many times. The V gene is TRBV5-1, the J gene TRBJ2-7, with TRBD1 matching 10 bases. The germline V gene has CDR1 SGHRS and CDR2 YFSETQ. This CDR3 is built from 15 residues. With V trimmed by 4 bases and J by 2 bases, 6 bases remained unmatched. CDR3 nucleotide sequence: TGCGCCAGCAGCGAGGGGACAGGGGCAACCTACGAGCAGTACTTC. This gives the protein CASSEGTGATYEQYF.

Ten or more counts support this clonotype. The chain has TRBV6-5 and TRBJ2-7; TRBD2 matches 9 bases. V lost 1 base to trimming and J lost 0 bases; unmatched junction nucleotides: 1. The CDR3 has 15 residues. CDR1 and CDR2 from the germline V gene are MNHEY and SVGAGI. The CDR3 here is CASSYWREGSYEQYF. Written as DNA, the CDR3 is TGTGCCAGCAGTTACTGGCGGGAGGGCTCCTACGAGCAGTACTTC.

This clonotype occurred many times. The chain uses TRBV4-1 and TRBJ2-7; 14 bases line up with TRBD2. V shed 4 bases and J 2 bases; nucleotides not matched to a gene: 1. This CDR3 has 15 residues. Germline-derived CDR1 and CDR2 are MGHRA and YSYEKL. This chain's CDR3 is CASSLGLAGAYEQYF. The CDR3 nucleotides read TGCGCCAGCAGCCTGGGACTAGCGGGAGCCTACGAGCAGTACTTC.

This clonotype was recorded many times. The V gene is TRBV4-3, the J gene TRBJ2-2; D might be TRBD1 (5 bases). This CDR3 is 16 amino acids long. The V and J ends lost 4 bases and 0 bases respectively, with 12 bases between them. Germline CDR1 LGHNA, CDR2 YSLEER. CDR3 in amino acids: CASSPAGWPNTGELFF. The DNA of the CDR3 is TGCGCCAGCAGCCCAGCAGGGTGGCCGAACACCGGGGAGCTGTTTTTT.

In its sample, this clonotype was seen many times. This chain links TRBV6-2 or TRBV6-3 with TRBJ1-5; maybe TRBD1 (5 bases). The germline CDR1 and CDR2 sequences are MNHEY and SVGEGT. V was shortened by 2 bases and J by 7 bases, with 12 bases between the two germline ends. The CDR3 totals 14 residues. The CDR3 region is CASSYGAGVQPQHF. In nucleotides, the CDR3 is TGTGCCAGCAGTTACGGGGCAGGAGTGCAGCCCCAGCATTTT.

This clonotype has only a few counts. The chain employs TRBV7-2 and TRBJ2-7, with 11 bases matching TRBD1. Germline loops: CDR1 SGHTA, CDR2 FQGNSA. The CDR3 covers 14 residues. Trimming cost V 4 bases and J 5 bases; bases outside gene matches: 4. The CDR3 region is CASSSGQGVHEQYF. The CDR3 DNA reads as TGTGCCAGCAGCTCGGGACAGGGGGTCCACGAGCAGTACTTC.

The table lists this clonotype with many counts. The chain uses TRBV4-1 and TRBJ1-1; TRBD1 is a possible D gene (5 bases). The CDR3 spans 15 residues. The ends were cut back, 2 bases at V and 0 bases at J, with 10 bases in the middle. CDR1 and CDR2 (germline): MGHRA, YSYEKL. The CDR3 coding sequence is TGCGCCAGCAGCCAAACCGGGACGTTGAACACTGAAGCTTTCTTT. This gives the protein CASSQTGTLNTEAFF.

Points on this clonotype: One base away lies a much larger clone, so this may be a sequencing read error. The chain joins TRBV14 to TRBJ2-7; 8 nucleotides align to TRBD2. This CDR3 contains 14 residues. Germline-derived CDR1 and CDR2 are SGHDN and FVKESK. V was clipped by 3 bases and J by 5 bases; unmatched bases: 6. CDR3 sequence (DNA): TGTGCCAGCAGCCAGACACTAGCGGACCACGAGCAGTACTTC. Translating gives CASSQTLADHEQYF.

This clonotype occurred many times. CDR3 sequence: CASSPSDYVTDTQYF. CDR3 in DNA: TGTGCCAGCAGCCCGTCGGACTATGTTACAGATACGCAGTATTTT. The V gene is TRBV3-2, the J gene TRBJ2-3; the table's D call, TRBD2, was not checked against the DNA. TRBV3-2 is termed a pseudogene. This CDR3 region has 15 residues.

In this sample, this clonotype turned up many times. The chain recombines TRBV15 with TRBJ1-5; D possibly corresponds to TRBD1 (5 bases). The CDR3 has 13 residues. Per germline, CDR1 LNHNV and CDR2 YYDKDF (reference sequence). V lost 4 bases to trimming and J lost 5 bases, with 9 bases between them. This CDR3 reads CATSITGYQPQHF. The DNA of the CDR3 is TGTGCCACCAGCATAACAGGTTATCAGCCCCAGCATTTT.

Ten or more counts support this clonotype. J is TRBJ2-4 and V is TRBV5-1; possible D gene TRBD1, 5 bases. The ends were cut back, 3 bases at V and 2 bases at J, with 15 bases in the middle. The CDR3 runs to 16 residues. The V gene's germline CDR1 is SGHRS and CDR2 YFSETQ. CDR3 DNA sequence: TGCGCCAGCAGCTCACCCTCCCCAGGGTCCAAAAACATTCAGTACTTC. Translated: CASSSPSPGSKNIQYF.

This clonotype has a count of ten or more. CDR3 loop: CASSSTGGGSEKLFF. The CDR3 nucleotides read TGTGCCAGCAGCTCGACAGGGGGCGGGAGTGAAAAACTGTTTTTT. The rearrangement links TRBV7-6 to TRBJ1-4; 10 bases align to TRBD1. The CDR3 totals 15 residues. V shed 4 bases and J 7 bases; nucleotides not matched to a gene: 6. Germline V CDR1 and CDR2: SGHVS, FNYEAQ.

In this sample, this clonotype turned up many times. The chain couples TRBV5-1 to TRBJ2-5; D ambiguous. The CDR3 extends over 14 amino acids. Germline CDR1 reads SGHRS; CDR2 reads YFSETQ. Deletions cut 1 base from V and 2 bases from J, with 9 bases between. The CDR3 bases are TGCGCCAGCAGCTTGCTATCCTCTCAAGAGACCCAGTACTTC. It translates to CASSLLSSQETQYF.

This clonotype was picked up many times. The rearrangement uses TRBV15 and TRBJ2-1; the D is unclear. CDR1 and CDR2 from the germline V gene are LNHNV and YYDKDF (reference sequence). There are 16 residues in the CDR3. V was pared by 0 bases and J by 5 bases, with 14 bases between. The CDR3 is CATSRDRTNTHNEQFF. The CDR3 nucleotides read TGTGCCACCAGCAGAGATCGAACCAACACCCACAATGAGCAGTTCTTC.

This clonotype was found many times. The V call is TRBV7-2, the J call TRBJ2-7; 7 bases line up with TRBD1. The CDR3 is 14 residues long. Germline values: CDR1 SGHTA, CDR2 FQGNSA. The V and J ends lost 6 bases and 2 bases, in that order; junction bases with no gene match: 7. This CDR3 is CASRSRDSAYEQYF. In DNA form, the CDR3 reads TGTGCCAGCAGAAGTAGGGACAGTGCCTACGAGCAGTACTTC.

Many counts were recorded for this clonotype. The chain joins TRBV30 to TRBJ2-7, with a tentative D call TRBD2 (6 bases). The CDR3 spans 15 residues. CDR1 is GTSNPN and CDR2 is SVGIG in the germline V gene (reference sequence). V lost 0 bases and J 5 bases, leaving 17 bases between the germline ends. For the CDR3, the DNA is TGTGCCTGGAGTGTATTTCAGGAGGGCATCCACGAGCAGTACTTC. It yields the protein CAWSVFQEGIHEQYF.

The table lists this clonotype with many counts. The chain links TRBV4-3 to TRBJ2-3; D perhaps matches TRBD2 (6 bases). There are 15 residues in the CDR3. The germline CDR1 and CDR2 sequences are LGHNA and YSLEER. Deletions cut 3 bases from V and 3 bases from J, with 13 bases between. In nucleotides, the CDR3 is TGCGCCAGCAGCCAGGACCCGGGGGTGACAGATACGCAGTATTTT. It codes for CASSQDPGVTDTQYF.

This chain joins TRBV4-3 and TRBJ2-1, with 9 bases that match TRBD2. After removal of 2 bases from V and 5 bases from J, the junction contained 1 base not matched to a gene. The CDR3 loop spans 14 amino acids. Germline V lookup: CDR1 LGHNA, CDR2 YSLEER. The CDR3 nucleotides are TGCGCCAGCAGCCAAATAGCGGGGGACAATGAGCAGTTCTTC. Its translation: CASSQIAGDNEQFF.

This clonotype has at least ten counts. The V and J genes are TRBV29-1 and TRBJ2-7; D perhaps matches TRBD1 (6 bases). Trimming removed 7 bases at V and 0 bases at J, with 10 bases between. Germline-derived CDR1 and CDR2 are SQVTM and ANQGSEA. CDR3 length: 12 residues. The CDR3 DNA follows: TGCAGCGCCGGGGACAACTCCTACGAGCAGTACTTC. Amino acid sequence: CSAGDNSYEQYF.

Comment on this clonotype: A much larger clone is a single base away; this may be a read error. The chain has TRBV5-4 and TRBJ2-5; tentative D call: TRBD2 (5 bases). The germline V and J ends were trimmed by 4 bases and 5 bases, with 9 bases remaining between them. CDR1 SGHNT and CDR2 YYREEE come from the germline V gene (reference sequence). The CDR3 has 12 residues. CDR3 region: CASSIPGETQYF. CDR3 nucleotides: TGTGCCAGCAGCATCCCGGGGGAGACCCAGTACTTC.

This clonotype was seen at least ten times. The chain uses TRBV2 and TRBJ2-1, with TRBD2 identical over 7 bases. CDR3 size: 13 residues. Per the germline V gene, CDR1 is SNHLY and CDR2 is FYNNEI. The V and J ends lost 4 bases and 9 bases, in that order; junction bases with no gene match: 6. The chain's CDR3 is CASSGGSGGEQFF. The CDR3 region has the DNA TGTGCCAGCAGTGGCGGGAGCGGAGGTGAGCAGTTCTTC. The whole variable domain, filled in from reference TRBV2 and TRBJ2-1, reads EPEVTQTPSHQVTQMGQEVILRCVPISNHLYFYWYRQILGQKVEFLVSFYNNEISEKSEIFDDQFSVERPDGSNFTLKIRSTKLEDSAMYFCASSGGSGGEQFFGPGTRLTVL.

This clonotype was observed many times. This chain links TRBV12-5 with TRBJ2-7, with D maybe TRBD1 (6 bases). Germline assignment: CDR1 LGHNT and CDR2 FRNRAP. The CDR3 sequence is 13 residues long. V was cut by 2 bases and J by 5 bases, with 10 bases left in between. The CDR3 nucleotides read TGTGCTAGTGGTTTGCCACAGGGTGACGAGCAGTACTTC. This encodes CASGLPQGDEQYF.

This clonotype was found many times. V and J are TRBV12-3 or TRBV12-4 and TRBJ2-7, with D perhaps being TRBD1 or TRBD2 (5 bases each). The CDR3 has 14 residues. Trimming pared 0 bases from V and 4 bases from J, leaving 10 bases between. The CDR3 protein is CASSLAGPAYEQYF. The CDR3 nucleotides are TGTGCCAGCAGTTTAGCGGGACCTGCTTACGAGCAGTACTTC.